This is a list of T cell receptor beta chains from one sample in a study of blood T cell repertoires in COVID-19. Method: immunoSEQ multiplex PCR; TCRdb's copy keeps in-frame clones and lacks some. Among 180,000 or so clones listed, 86% were seen once. Sequenced material: PBMCs or T cells enriched from blood (not recorded which). The receptor source for this set is a woman under 40 who had recovered from COVID-19. Each CDR3 is given with its conserved first and last residue. Each record gives: V gene, D gene, J gene, clone size, CDR3 DNA, CDR3 protein. D genes are given only for firm matches. Some rows mark clone size as missing; the rest say once, few, many or name a class of expanded clone.

V: TRBV18
D: NA
J: TRBJ2-7
size: NA
DNA: TGTGCCAGCTCACCACGCAACGGGATGGGCTACGAGCAGTACTTC
CDR3: CASSPRNGMGYEQYF

V: TRBV10-3
D: NA
J: TRBJ2-2
size: NA
DNA: TGTGCCATCAGTGAGGGACAAACCACCGGGGAGCTGTTTTTT
CDR3: CAISEGQTTGELFF

V: TRBV29-1
D: TRBD2
J: TRBJ2-3
size: NA
DNA: TGCAGCGTTTCGTATATGAGCGGGAGGGTAAATACGCAGTATTTT
CDR3: CSVSYMSGRVNTQYF

V: TRBV9
D: NA
J: TRBJ2-3
size: NA
DNA: TGTGCCAGCAGCGTAGGAACGGGATTGGGCACAGATACGCAGTATTTT
CDR3: CASSVGTGLGTDTQYF

V: TRBV28
D: TRBD1
J: TRBJ2-3
size: NA
DNA: TGTGCCAGCAGTTCACCGGGACAGGGGATGGGAGATACGCAGTATTTT
CDR3: CASSSPGQGMGDTQYF

V: TRBV6-5
D: NA
J: TRBJ1-5
size: few
DNA: TGTGCCAGCAGTTACGCGGGCCCCCCCCTGCCCCAGCATTTT
CDR3: CASSYAGPPLPQHF

V: TRBV6-5
D: TRBD2
J: TRBJ2-7
size: NA
DNA: TGTGCCAGCACTCGGCCGGGGGGCGAGCAGTACTTC
CDR3: CASTRPGGEQYF

V: TRBV7-9
D: TRBD2
J: TRBJ2-1
size: NA
DNA: TGTGCCAGCAGCTCAGAACTAGCGGGTTCCTACAATGAGCAGTTCTTC
CDR3: CASSSELAGSYNEQFF

V: TRBV18
D: NA
J: TRBJ2-3
size: NA
DNA: TGTGCCAGCTCACCACAAGGGAGTTCCACAGATACGCAGTATTTT
CDR3: CASSPQGSSTDTQYF

V: TRBV27
D: NA
J: TRBJ1-4
size: once
DNA: TGTGCCAGCAGTACAGTAACAGGGTCTAATGAAAAACTGTTTTTT
CDR3: CASSTVTGSNEKLFF

V: TRBV7-3
D: NA
J: TRBJ2-1
size: NA
DNA: TGTGCCAGCAGCCCCCAGGGGGGCGGGAGGAATGAGCAGTTCTTC
CDR3: CASSPQGGGRNEQFF

V: TRBV4-1
D: TRBD1
J: TRBJ2-1
size: NA
DNA: TGCGCCAGCAGGAGCCCCGGGACAGGGAACAAACGGAATGAGCAGTTCTTC
CDR3: CASRSPGTGNKRNEQFF

V: TRBV14
D: TRBD2
J: TRBJ2-5
size: NA
DNA: TGTGCCAGCAGCCAGGATCTAGCGGGAAAGTACCAAGAGACCCAGTACTTC
CDR3: CASSQDLAGKYQETQYF

V: TRBV10-3
D: TRBD2
J: TRBJ2-1
size: many
DNA: TGTGCCATCAGTGAGTCGACTAGCGGGAGGAGAAGCTCCTACAATGAGCAGTTCTTC
CDR3: CAISESTSGRRSSYNEQFF

V: TRBV27
D: NA
J: TRBJ1-6
size: NA
DNA: TGTGCCAGCAGTCCCGTGCCCGGTAATTCACCCCTCCACTTT
CDR3: CASSPVPGNSPLHF

V: TRBV7-9
D: TRBD2
J: TRBJ2-5
size: NA
DNA: TGTGCCAGCAGCTTGAGTCGGATAGCGGGAGTACGAATAGAGACCCAGTACTTC
CDR3: CASSLSRIAGVRIETQYF

V: TRBV6-1
D: NA
J: TRBJ1-1
size: NA
DNA: TGTGCCAGCAGTGAAAGGGGCTGGGGCACTGAAGCTTTCTTT
CDR3: CASSERGWGTEAFF

V: TRBV7-9
D: NA
J: TRBJ1-5
size: NA
DNA: TGTGCCAGCAGCTTAGGCGGCACAGGGCGCTATAGCAATCAGCCCCAGCATTTT
CDR3: CASSLGGTGRYSNQPQHF

V: TRBV28
D: NA
J: TRBJ1-2
size: NA
DNA: TGTGCCAGCAGTTCGCGGACAGATGGCTACACCTTC
CDR3: CASSSRTDGYTF

V: TRBV4-1
D: NA
J: TRBJ2-2
size: NA
DNA: TGCGCCAGCAGCCAAGTTGGGGCACCCGGGGAGCTGTTTTTT
CDR3: CASSQVGAPGELFF

V: TRBV9
D: TRBD2
J: TRBJ2-7
size: once
DNA: TGTGCCAGCAGCGTAGAATCCCCCGGGATAGCGGGGCCGCACGAGCAGTACTTC
CDR3: CASSVESPGIAGPHEQYF

V: TRBV5-1
D: NA
J: TRBJ2-7
size: NA
DNA: TGCGCCAGCAGCTTGTCGATGGGAGACTCCTACGAGCAGTACTTC
CDR3: CASSLSMGDSYEQYF

V: TRBV6-6
D: NA
J: TRBJ2-7
size: NA
DNA: TGTGCCAGCGGGGGTCGTCCGGACAGTTCCTACGAGCAGTACTTC
CDR3: CASGGRPDSSYEQYF

V: TRBV3-1/TRBV3-2
D: NA
J: TRBJ1-1
size: NA
DNA: TGTGCCAGCAGGGGGGGGTCTGAAGCTTTCTTT
CDR3: CASRGGSEAFF

V: TRBV11-2
D: NA
J: TRBJ2-7
size: NA
DNA: TGTGCCAGCAGCTCGAGGGATTGGGGCGAGCAGTACTTC
CDR3: CASSSRDWGEQYF

V: TRBV7-3
D: NA
J: TRBJ2-6
size: once
DNA: TGTGCCAGCAGCACCCTGGGGGCTAGCTATACTGGGGCCAACGTCCTGACTTTC
CDR3: CASSTLGASYTGANVLTF

V: TRBV7-2
D: TRBD2
J: TRBJ2-2
size: NA
DNA: TGTGCCAGCAGCTCGGGAGGGCTAGCGGGTGCCGGGGAGCTGTTTTTT
CDR3: CASSSGGLAGAGELFF

V: TRBV11-2
D: TRBD1
J: TRBJ2-1
size: NA
DNA: TGTGCCAGCAGCCCCCAGGGGGTGTACTCCTACAATGAGCAGTTCTTC
CDR3: CASSPQGVYSYNEQFF

V: TRBV28
D: TRBD1
J: TRBJ2-1
size: NA
DNA: TGTGCCAGCAGTTTATCATTCCTCCGGGCAGGGACAGACGCCGAGCAGTTCTTC
CDR3: CASSLSFLRAGTDAEQFF

V: TRBV13
D: NA
J: TRBJ1-2
size: NA
DNA: TGTGCCAGCAGCTGCCTGGGACACGCCAAGGATGGCTACACCTTC
CDR3: CASSCLGHAKDGYTF

V: TRBV2
D: TRBD2
J: TRBJ2-3
size: NA
DNA: TGTGCCAGCAGTCGGACTAGCGGTAGCACAGATACGCAGTATTTT
CDR3: CASSRTSGSTDTQYF

V: TRBV2
D: TRBD2
J: TRBJ2-7
size: NA
DNA: TGTGCCAGCAGTGACACTAGCGGGAGCAACCACGAGCAGTACTTC
CDR3: CASSDTSGSNHEQYF

V: TRBV14
D: NA
J: TRBJ1-1
size: NA
DNA: TGTGCCAGCAGCCAAGACGGGGGGCCCGGCCGCTGGGAAGCTTTCTTT
CDR3: CASSQDGGPGRWEAFF

V: TRBV10-3
D: NA
J: TRBJ2-2
size: NA
DNA: TGTGCCATCAGTGCAGGGCAGGGCACCGGGGAGCTGTTTTTT
CDR3: CAISAGQGTGELFF

V: TRBV11-2
D: NA
J: TRBJ2-4
size: NA
DNA: TGTGCCAGCAGCTTAGAAGGGGGCCTGGGGGGCATTCAGTACTTC
CDR3: CASSLEGGLGGIQYF

V: TRBV4-1
D: TRBD1
J: TRBJ1-5
size: NA
DNA: TGCGCCAGCAGCCTCGAACGGGCAGGGGGTTCCAATCAGCCCCAGCATTTT
CDR3: CASSLERAGGSNQPQHF

V: TRBV19
D: TRBD1
J: TRBJ2-2
size: few
DNA: TGTGCCAGTACCCCTACAGGGGGCGGAACCGGGGAGCTGTTTTTT
CDR3: CASTPTGGGTGELFF

V: TRBV4-2
D: NA
J: TRBJ2-4
size: NA
DNA: TGTGCCAGCAGCCAAGAAGGGAGGCGGAGAAACATTCAGTACTTC
CDR3: CASSQEGRRRNIQYF

V: TRBV15
D: NA
J: TRBJ2-5
size: NA
DNA: TGTGCCACCAGCAGAGACAGGGGGAGGAAGTCCCAAGAGACCCAGTACTTC
CDR3: CATSRDRGRKSQETQYF

V: TRBV6-5
D: NA
J: TRBJ2-1
size: NA
DNA: TGTGCCAGCAGTCCCTTAGTCAGGTCCTTGATCTTC
CDR3: CASSPLVRSLIF

V: TRBV28
D: TRBD2
J: TRBJ2-7
size: NA
DNA: TGTGCCAGCAGTCCGATCCGACTAGCGGGAGGCCGTTTCAACTACGAGCAGTACTTC
CDR3: CASSPIRLAGGRFNYEQYF

V: TRBV5-1
D: TRBD2
J: TRBJ2-1
size: NA
DNA: TGCGCCAGCAGCTTGGAAGCGGGAGTGGATGAGCAGTTCTTC
CDR3: CASSLEAGVDEQFF

V: TRBV27
D: TRBD2
J: TRBJ2-7
size: many
DNA: TGTGCCAGCAAATTGGAGCTAGCGGGAGTCGAGCAGTACTTC
CDR3: CASKLELAGVEQYF

V: TRBV7-9
D: NA
J: TRBJ2-3
size: NA
DNA: TGTGCCAGCAGCTCTAGTGTAAACACAGATACGCAGTATTTT
CDR3: CASSSSVNTDTQYF

V: TRBV7-1
D: TRBD1
J: TRBJ2-1
size: NA
DNA: TGTGCCAGCAGCTCACTCCCCCCGATTGAATTTTGGGACAGGTACATTAGGGGCCAAAATGAGCAGTTCTTC
CDR3: CASSSLPPIEFWDRYIRGQNEQFF

V: TRBV7-9
D: TRBD1
J: TRBJ1-5
size: once
DNA: TGTGCCAGCGACGAGGGGGACAGGGTAAGTCAGCCCCAGCATTTT
CDR3: CASDEGDRVSQPQHF

V: TRBV6-5
D: NA
J: TRBJ2-3
size: few
DNA: TGTGCCAGCAGCACAACGGGGGTTAGCACAGATACGCAGTATTTT
CDR3: CASSTTGVSTDTQYF

V: TRBV10-3
D: TRBD2
J: TRBJ2-7
size: once
DNA: TGTGCCATCAGTGGGATGGGATCGAGCGGGAGGAAGCAGTACTTC
CDR3: CAISGMGSSGRKQYF

V: TRBV14
D: NA
J: TRBJ1-3
size: NA
DNA: TGTGCCAGCAGCCAACGAATACCGACAGGCCCCATCTCTGGAAACACCATATATTTT
CDR3: CASSQRIPTGPISGNTIYF

V: TRBV24-1
D: NA
J: TRBJ2-2
size: NA
DNA: TGTGCCACCAGTGATCGGCAGTTGACAGATACTAACACCGGGGAGCTGTTTTTT
CDR3: CATSDRQLTDTNTGELFF

V: TRBV4-1
D: TRBD1
J: TRBJ1-6
size: NA
DNA: TGCGCCAGCAGCCAAGAGGGACAGGGGAATTCACCCCTCCACTTT
CDR3: CASSQEGQGNSPLHF

V: TRBV19
D: NA
J: TRBJ1-2
size: NA
DNA: TGTGCCAGTAGGACAGAAGGTTCGGGGGCCTTC
CDR3: CASRTEGSGAF

V: TRBV28
D: TRBD1
J: TRBJ1-1
size: NA
DNA: TGTGCCAGCAGTCCACAGACAGGGTACACTGAAGCTTTCTTT
CDR3: CASSPQTGYTEAFF

V: TRBV4-1
D: NA
J: TRBJ1-4
size: NA
DNA: TGCGCCAGCAGTCGGACGAGGGCATGGAATGAAAAACTGTTTTTT
CDR3: CASSRTRAWNEKLFF

V: TRBV11-2
D: TRBD1
J: TRBJ2-2
size: NA
DNA: TGTGCCAGCAGGGGTCCTTTTCGGGACAGCAACACTAGGGAGCTGTTTTTT
CDR3: CASRGPFRDSNTRELFF